These T cell receptor beta chains were read from a single sample in a study of OX40 agonist ivuxolimab in advanced cancers. Profiled with immunoSEQ multiplex PCR; TCRdb holds only in-frame clones, not every one. The sample lists tens of thousands of clones, more than 85% occurring once. The sample in question was CD4+ or CD8+ T cells sorted from blood, obtained in a trial of the OX40 agonist ivuxolimab. Receptor source: an adult with an advanced solid tumor such as melanoma, head and neck, liver or kidney cancer. Both conserved end residues are part of each CDR3. The D gene is left open where the match is weak. Clone size is shown for a subset of rows, as once, few, many or a class of expanded clone.

V gene: TRBV5-1; clone size: .; J gene: TRBJ2-5; D gene: .; CDR3 protein: CASTLQETQYF; CDR3 DNA: TGCGCCAGCACCTTACAAGAGACCCAGTACTTC
V gene: TRBV11-2; clone size: .; J gene: TRBJ2-5; D gene: TRBD2; CDR3 protein: CASSLPGGAETQYF; CDR3 DNA: TGTGCCAGCAGCTTACCGGGGGGAGCGGAGACCCAGTACTTC
V gene: TRBV30; clone size: .; J gene: TRBJ2-6; D gene: .; CDR3 protein: CALDSGANVLTF; CDR3 DNA: TGTGCCTTGGATTCTGGGGCCAACGTCCTGACTTTC
V gene: TRBV11-3; clone size: .; J gene: TRBJ2-2; D gene: .; CDR3 protein: CASSARNLAPGELFF; CDR3 DNA: TGTGCCAGCAGCGCAAGAAACCTAGCGCCCGGGGAGCTGTTTTTT
V gene: TRBV5-1; clone size: .; J gene: TRBJ2-2; D gene: .; CDR3 protein: CASSVQLPGSGELFF; CDR3 DNA: TGCGCCAGCAGCGTACAACTTCCGGGTTCGGGGGAGCTGTTTTTT
V gene: TRBV7-9; clone size: .; J gene: TRBJ2-3; D gene: TRBD2; CDR3 protein: CASERGGISTDTQYF; CDR3 DNA: TGTGCCAGTGAACGGGGGGGCATTAGCACAGATACGCAGTATTTT
V gene: TRBV5-1; clone size: .; J gene: TRBJ2-7; D gene: .; CDR3 protein: CASSPQGTYEQYF; CDR3 DNA: TGCGCCAGCAGCCCACAAGGAACCTACGAGCAGTACTTC
V gene: TRBV30; clone size: .; J gene: TRBJ1-2; D gene: .; CDR3 protein: CAWTQGTGISNYGYTF; CDR3 DNA: TGTGCCTGGACCCAAGGCACAGGAATCTCTAACTATGGCTACACCTTC
V gene: TRBV15; clone size: .; J gene: TRBJ2-6; D gene: .; CDR3 protein: CATSSKGSSGANVLTF; CDR3 DNA: TGTGCCACCAGCAGTAAGGGGAGCTCTGGGGCCAACGTCCTGACTTTC
V gene: TRBV19; clone size: once; J gene: TRBJ1-5; D gene: .; CDR3 protein: CASSIEGTQPQHF; CDR3 DNA: TGTGCCAGTAGTATTGAGGGCACCCAGCCCCAGCATTTT
V gene: TRBV5-8; clone size: .; J gene: TRBJ1-5; D gene: .; CDR3 protein: CASSSGFSNQPQHF; CDR3 DNA: TGTGCCAGCAGCTCGGGATTCAGCAATCAGCCCCAGCATTTT
V gene: TRBV18; clone size: .; J gene: TRBJ2-3; D gene: .; CDR3 protein: CASSPTEDTQYF; CDR3 DNA: TGTGCCAGCTCACCAACGGAAGATACGCAGTATTTT
V gene: TRBV18; clone size: .; J gene: TRBJ1-1; D gene: TRBD1; CDR3 protein: CASSSTGQERNTEAFF; CDR3 DNA: TGTGCCAGCTCATCAACAGGACAGGAGAGGAACACTGAAGCTTTCTTT
V gene: TRBV28; clone size: .; J gene: TRBJ2-5; D gene: .; CDR3 protein: CARPTPRETQYF; CDR3 DNA: TGTGCCAGGCCTACTCCTAGGGAGACCCAGTACTTC
V gene: TRBV19; clone size: .; J gene: TRBJ2-7; D gene: TRBD1; CDR3 protein: CASSDGTGGYEQYF; CDR3 DNA: TGTGCCAGTAGTGATGGGACAGGGGGGTACGAGCAGTACTTC
V gene: TRBV7-3; clone size: .; J gene: TRBJ2-7; D gene: .; CDR3 protein: CASSLFPPQGQSYEQYF; CDR3 DNA: TGTGCCAGCAGCCTCTTCCCCCCTCAGGGTCAATCCTACGAGCAGTACTTC
V gene: TRBV7-2; clone size: few; J gene: TRBJ2-5; D gene: .; CDR3 protein: CASSLGGGMETQYF; CDR3 DNA: TGTGCCAGCAGCTTAGGAGGAGGAATGGAGACCCAGTACTTC
V gene: TRBV10-3; clone size: .; J gene: TRBJ2-1; D gene: .; CDR3 protein: CAISVFHPNEQFF; CDR3 DNA: TGTGCCATCAGTGTATTCCACCCTAATGAGCAGTTCTTC
V gene: TRBV20-1; clone size: .; J gene: TRBJ1-2; D gene: TRBD1; CDR3 protein: CSASTGAGYTF; CDR3 DNA: TGCAGTGCTAGCACAGGGGCTGGCTACACCTTC
V gene: TRBV29-1; clone size: .; J gene: TRBJ1-6; D gene: .; CDR3 protein: CSPKTAGWSPLHF; CDR3 DNA: TGCAGCCCTAAGACGGCAGGGTGGTCACCCCTCCACTTT
V gene: TRBV28; clone size: once; J gene: TRBJ1-2; D gene: TRBD1; CDR3 protein: CASRIQGAYGYTF; CDR3 DNA: TGTGCCAGCAGGATACAGGGGGCGTATGGCTACACCTTC
V gene: TRBV28; clone size: .; J gene: TRBJ1-2; D gene: .; CDR3 protein: CASSSPVDIYGYTF; CDR3 DNA: TGTGCCAGCAGTTCCCCGGTGGACATCTATGGCTACACCTTC
V gene: TRBV2; clone size: .; J gene: TRBJ2-7; D gene: .; CDR3 protein: CASGRGVYEQYF; CDR3 DNA: TGTGCCAGCGGACGTGGGGTCTACGAGCAGTACTTC
V gene: TRBV7-4; clone size: once; J gene: TRBJ1-5; D gene: .; CDR3 protein: CASSLVGDALYQPQHF; CDR3 DNA: TGTGCCAGCAGCTTAGTAGGGGACGCTCTCTATCAGCCCCAGCATTTT
V gene: TRBV28; clone size: .; J gene: TRBJ1-1; D gene: .; CDR3 protein: CASSSFSAEAFF; CDR3 DNA: TGTGCCAGCAGTAGTTTTAGCGCTGAAGCTTTCTTT
V gene: TRBV27; clone size: .; J gene: TRBJ2-2; D gene: .; CDR3 protein: CASRPRQSGNTGELFF; CDR3 DNA: TGTGCCAGCAGGCCACGTCAGAGTGGGAACACCGGGGAGCTGTTTTTT
V gene: TRBV14; clone size: .; J gene: TRBJ2-1; D gene: .; CDR3 protein: CASSQSAETPYNEQFF; CDR3 DNA: TGTGCCAGCAGCCAGTCAGCGGAGACACCCTACAATGAGCAGTTCTTC
V gene: TRBV5-5; clone size: .; J gene: TRBJ2-7; D gene: .; CDR3 protein: CASSFVDPTYEQYF; CDR3 DNA: TGTGCCAGCAGCTTCGTGGACCCGACCTACGAGCAGTACTTC
V gene: TRBV7-6; clone size: .; J gene: TRBJ1-3; D gene: .; CDR3 protein: CASSLFDWDSGNTIYF; CDR3 DNA: TGTGCCAGCAGCCTCTTTGACTGGGACTCTGGAAACACCATATATTTT
V gene: TRBV7-2; clone size: .; J gene: TRBJ2-7; D gene: .; CDR3 protein: CASSFRGESYEQYF; CDR3 DNA: TGTGCCAGCAGCTTCAGGGGTGAATCCTACGAGCAGTACTTC
V gene: TRBV28; clone size: .; J gene: TRBJ1-2; D gene: TRBD1; CDR3 protein: CASSSGQTANYGYTF; CDR3 DNA: TGTGCCAGCAGTTCGGGACAGACTGCTAACTATGGCTACACCTTC
V gene: TRBV30; clone size: .; J gene: TRBJ1-1; D gene: .; CDR3 protein: CAITGSPREAFF; CDR3 DNA: TGTGCGATAACAGGGTCTCCCAGGGAAGCTTTCTTT
V gene: TRBV28; clone size: .; J gene: TRBJ1-2; D gene: .; CDR3 protein: CATRTSVGYTF; CDR3 DNA: TGTGCCACCCGGACGTCTGTTGGCTACACCTTC
V gene: TRBV19; clone size: .; J gene: TRBJ2-7; D gene: .; CDR3 protein: CASRKQALGDSYEQYF; CDR3 DNA: TGTGCCAGTAGAAAACAGGCCCTGGGAGACTCCTACGAGCAGTACTTC
V gene: TRBV5-1; clone size: .; J gene: TRBJ2-3; D gene: TRBD2; CDR3 protein: CASSQLAGEPNTQYF; CDR3 DNA: TGCGCCAGCAGTCAGCTAGCGGGAGAGCCAAATACGCAGTATTTT
V gene: TRBV15; clone size: .; J gene: TRBJ2-7; D gene: .; CDR3 protein: CATSTAQQRYEQYF; CDR3 DNA: TGTGCCACCAGCACTGCCCAGCAACGCTACGAGCAGTACTTC
V gene: TRBV28; clone size: .; J gene: TRBJ2-2; D gene: .; CDR3 protein: CASSLMTSMLGELFF; CDR3 DNA: TGTGCCAGCAGTTTAATGACCTCGATGCTAGGGGAGCTGTTTTTT
V gene: TRBV7-9; clone size: .; J gene: TRBJ2-2; D gene: .; CDR3 protein: CASSFPGRTGELFF; CDR3 DNA: TGTGCCAGCAGCTTTCCGGGCCGCACCGGGGAGCTGTTTTTT
V gene: TRBV6-6; clone size: .; J gene: TRBJ1-1; D gene: .; CDR3 protein: CASSYTLGPEAFF; CDR3 DNA: TGTGCCAGCAGTTACACGCTAGGGCCTGAAGCTTTCTTT
V gene: TRBV5-1; clone size: .; J gene: TRBJ1-1; D gene: .; CDR3 protein: CASSLQRAGTSMNTEAFF; CDR3 DNA: TGCGCCAGCAGCTTGCAGCGCGCAGGGACCTCAATGAACACTGAAGCTTTCTTT
V gene: TRBV6-6; clone size: .; J gene: TRBJ2-3; D gene: .; CDR3 protein: CATEGSTDTQYF; CDR3 DNA: TGTGCCACAGAGGGGAGCACAGATACGCAGTATTTT
V gene: TRBV6-6; clone size: .; J gene: TRBJ2-3; D gene: .; CDR3 protein: CASSRTAITDTQYF; CDR3 DNA: TGTGCCAGCAGTCGGACAGCGATCACAGATACGCAGTATTTT
V gene: TRBV9; clone size: .; J gene: TRBJ2-2; D gene: .; CDR3 protein: CASSVAGEATGELFF; CDR3 DNA: TGTGCCAGCAGCGTAGCGGGGGAGGCCACCGGGGAGCTGTTTTTT
V gene: TRBV6-1; clone size: .; J gene: TRBJ1-1; D gene: .; CDR3 protein: CASSGVVGGTEAFF; CDR3 DNA: TGTGCCAGCAGTGGGGTTGTAGGGGGCACTGAAGCTTTCTTT
V gene: TRBV28; clone size: .; J gene: TRBJ2-1; D gene: .; CDR3 protein: CASSGRGQFF; CDR3 DNA: TGTGCCAGCAGCGGGCGTGGGCAGTTCTTC
V gene: TRBV6-5; clone size: .; J gene: TRBJ2-2; D gene: .; CDR3 protein: CASTAATGELFF; CDR3 DNA: TGTGCCAGCACCGCAGCGACCGGGGAGCTGTTTTTT
V gene: TRBV6-5; clone size: .; J gene: TRBJ2-7; D gene: TRBD2; CDR3 protein: CASSPKGGILEQYF; CDR3 DNA: TGTGCCAGCAGTCCCAAGGGAGGGATTCTCGAGCAGTACTTC
V gene: TRBV29-1; clone size: .; J gene: TRBJ2-1; D gene: .; CDR3 protein: CSVGPLSNEQFF; CDR3 DNA: TGCAGCGTAGGCCCACTATCCAATGAGCAGTTCTTC
V gene: TRBV7-3; clone size: .; J gene: TRBJ2-1; D gene: TRBD2; CDR3 protein: CASSFAGAYNEQFF; CDR3 DNA: TGTGCCAGCAGCTTTGCGGGAGCTTACAATGAGCAGTTCTTC
V gene: TRBV6-1; clone size: .; J gene: TRBJ2-5; D gene: TRBD2; CDR3 protein: CASSEARWETSGRFETQYF; CDR3 DNA: TGTGCCAGCAGTGAAGCGCGATGGGAGACTAGCGGGAGATTTGAGACCCAGTACTTC
V gene: TRBV19; clone size: .; J gene: TRBJ2-7; D gene: .; CDR3 protein: CASSIGQRAIYEQYF; CDR3 DNA: TGTGCCAGTAGTATAGGGCAGCGAGCAATCTACGAGCAGTACTTC